The 21 T cell receptor beta chains given below trace back to one sample, sequenced in a study of T-cell memory formation after mild COVID-19. TCRdb independently ran MiXCR on the 5' RACE reads; one entry per CDR3 protein. The sample includes 45,000 to 65,000 distinct CDR3 sequences, 9.3% of them seen just once. Sequencing was performed on PBMCs or a T cell subset sorted from them (not recorded which). The receptors originated from an adult woman who had mild COVID-19 (a few samples of this study predate the infection). Cell type and time point are not known.

This clonotype came up once. J is TRBJ2-3 and V is TRBV2, with D perhaps TRBD1 or TRBD2 (6 bases each). Germline V lookup: CDR1 SNHLY, CDR2 FYNNEI. The V end was cut by 7 bases, the J end by 5 bases, with 25 bases between. This CDR3 is 17 amino acids long. DNA for the CDR3: TGTGCCAGCAAATCAACCTCGGTAGGGGGGCGGAAAGATACGCAGTATTTT. This translates into CASKSTSVGGRKDTQYF.

This clonotype was recorded at least ten times. This chain joins TRBV7-2 and TRBJ2-1, with 10 nucleotides matching TRBD2. V dropped 4 bases and J dropped 7; count of bases not matched to a gene: 7. CDR1 SGHTA and CDR2 FQGNSA come from the germline V gene. The CDR3 totals 15 residues. The chain's CDR3 is CASSSSGGAFNEQFF. CDR3 DNA sequence: TGTGCCAGCAGCTCGAGCGGGGGGGCCTTTAATGAGCAGTTCTTC.

This chain connects TRBV20-1 to TRBJ2-7; 8 nucleotides align to TRBD2. V shed 1 base, J shed 3 bases, and the junction held 5 bases outside the gene matches. This CDR3 region has 14 residues. Per germline, CDR1 DFQATT and CDR2 SNEGSKA (reference sequence). This CDR3 is CSARVGGGIYEQYF. In DNA, the CDR3 is TGCAGTGCTAGAGTTGGCGGGGGGATCTACGAGCAGTACTTC.

This clonotype occurred many times. The chain employs TRBV4-2 and TRBJ1-5; D gene uncertain. With 0 bases removed from V and 6 bases from J, the gap between germline ends came to 6 bases. CDR1 and CDR2 from the germline V gene are LGHNA and YNFKEQ. This CDR3 has 13 amino acids. The CDR3 loop is CASSQERVQPQHF. The CDR3 DNA follows: TGTGCCAGCAGCCAAGAAAGGGTTCAGCCCCAGCATTTT.

In its sample, this clonotype was seen many times. The gene calls are TRBV7-9 and TRBJ2-7, with no clear D. The germline V gene has CDR1 SEHNR and CDR2 FQNEAQ (reference sequence). V lost 3 bases to trimming and J lost 2 bases, with 8 bases between them. The CDR3 extends over 13 amino acids. The CDR3 DNA sequence: TGTGCCAGCAGCTTCGACGGAACCTACGAGCAGTACTTC. Translation: CASSFDGTYEQYF.

V is TRBV5-1 and J is TRBJ2-7; 9 nucleotides align to TRBD2. CDR3 length: 14 residues. Trimming at V came to 4 bases and at J to 4 bases, leaving 6 bases not matched to a gene. Germline V gene data show CDR1 as SGHRS and CDR2 as YFSETQ. The chain's CDR3 is CASSPQAGGYEQYF. The DNA for the CDR3 is TGCGCCAGCAGCCCCCAAGCGGGGGGTTACGAGCAGTACTTC. Full variable domain (outside the CDR3, taken from reference TRBV5-1 and TRBJ2-7): KAGVTQTPRYLIKTRGQQVTLSCSPISGHRSVSWYQQTPGQGLQFLFEYFSETQRNKGNFPGRFSGRQFSNSRSEMNVSTLELGDSALYLCASSPQAGGYEQYFGPGTRLTVT.

This clonotype has only a few counts. CDR3 nucleotide sequence: TGCGCCAGCAGCCAAGAAGTCCGGGCTAGCTGGGAGACCCAGTACTTC. Protein sequence: CASSQEVRASWETQYF. The rearrangement uses TRBV4-1 and TRBJ2-5; a weak D match, TRBD2 (5 bases). This CDR3 is built from 16 residues. V was clipped by 0 bases and J by 5 bases, with 16 bases between them. The germline CDR1 and CDR2 sequences are MGHRA and YSYEKL.

This clonotype was seen at least ten times. The chain has TRBV24-1 and TRBJ2-7; maybe TRBD1 (6 bases). CDR1 KGHDR and CDR2 SFDVKD come from the germline V gene. Trimming stripped 9 bases from V and 5 bases from J, with 10 bases between. This CDR3 contains 11 residues. The CDR3 spells CATQQGHEQYF. CDR3 nucleotides: TGTGCCACCCAACAGGGCCACGAGCAGTACTTC.

This clonotype has ten or more counts. The chain recombines TRBV7-2 with TRBJ2-1, with TRBD2 as a possible D gene (6 bases). Trimming removed 5 bases at V and 4 bases at J, with 12 bases between. The CDR3 totals 14 residues. Germline assignment: CDR1 SGHTA and CDR2 FQGNSA. The CDR3 here is CASSPPAGYNEQFF. The CDR3 DNA follows: TGTGCCAGCAGCCCACCAGCGGGTTACAATGAGCAGTTCTTC.

The chain uses TRBV7-9 and TRBJ1-5, with a tentative D call TRBD1 (5 bases). Between the trimmed V and J ends, which lost 4 bases and 4 bases, there was a span of 11 bases. Per the germline V gene, CDR1 is SEHNR and CDR2 is FQNEAQ (reference sequence). This CDR3 contains 14 residues. The DNA of the CDR3 is TGTGCCAGCAGCTCCACGGGGCCGAATCAGCCCCAGCATTTT. Translating it yields CASSSTGPNQPQHF.

V and J are TRBV15 and TRBJ2-7, with 8 nucleotides matching TRBD2. Losses at the gene ends were 3 bases for V and 0 bases for J; bases not matched to a gene: 4. The CDR3 is 15 residues long. The germline V gene has CDR1 LNHNV and CDR2 YYDKDF (reference sequence). Here the CDR3 DNA reads TGTGCCACCAGCAGCGAGCGGGAGACCTCCTACGAGCAGTACTTC. This codes for CATSSERETSYEQYF.

This clonotype was recorded a few times. The chain links TRBV2 to TRBJ2-2; 9 nucleotides agree with TRBD1. V lost 6 bases to trimming and J lost 8 bases; unmatched junction nucleotides: 4. Germline-derived CDR1 and CDR2 are SNHLY and FYNNEI. The CDR3 sequence is 13 residues long. The CDR3 DNA is TGTGCCAGCAGGGGACAGGGAGGTGGGGAGCTGTTTTTT. It translates to CASRGQGGGELFF. The full variable domain, completed using reference TRBV2 and TRBJ2-2, is EPEVTQTPSHQVTQMGQEVILRCVPISNHLYFYWYRQILGQKVEFLVSFYNNEISEKSEIFDDQFSVERPDGSNFTLKIRSTKLEDSAMYFCASRGQGGGELFFGEGSRLTVL.

At least ten counts were recorded for this clonotype. The J gene is TRBJ2-5, the V gene TRBV7-3, with 8 bases aligning to TRBD2. CDR3 length: 17 amino acids. V shed 1 base and J 0 bases; nucleotides not matched to a gene: 7. Germline V CDR1 and CDR2: SGHTA, FQGTGA. The CDR3 region has the DNA TGTGCCAGCAGCTTAAGAGGGGCGGGAGGTTACCAAGAGACCCAGTACTTC. It codes for CASSLRGAGGYQETQYF.

This clonotype was observed a handful of times. The chain combines TRBV11-3 with TRBJ2-1; 11 positions agree with TRBD2. CDR1 and CDR2 from the germline V gene are SGHNT and YENEEA. The CDR3 has 17 amino acids. Losses at the gene ends were 1 base for V and 8 bases for J; bases not matched to a gene: 10. The CDR3 DNA reads as TGTGCCAGCAGCTTAGGCACTAGCGGGAGTTGGCCCCATGAGCAGTTCTTC. As protein: CASSLGTSGSWPHEQFF. The full variable domain, completed using reference TRBV11-3 and TRBJ2-1, is EAGVVQSPRYKIIEKKQPVAFWCNPISGHNTLYWYLQNLGQGPELLIRYENEEAVDDSQLPKDRFSAERLKGVDSTLKIQPAELGDSAVYLCASSLGTSGSWPHEQFFGPGTRLTVL.

The sample holds many counts of this clonotype. The chain links TRBV7-9 to TRBJ2-7; D call uncertain. Trimming left V 2 bases short and J 3 bases short, with 11 bases between. This CDR3 spans 14 amino acids. Germline CDR1 is SEHNR and CDR2 is FQNEAQ (reference sequence). The CDR3 sequence is CASSLTYEDYEQYF. The CDR3 DNA reads TGTGCCAGCAGCTTAACGTACGAAGACTACGAGCAGTACTTC.

The V gene is TRBV7-2, the J gene TRBJ2-7; D is ambiguous. V was cut by 0 bases and J by 5 bases, with 14 bases left in between. This CDR3 has 15 amino acids. CDR1 is SGHTA, CDR2 FQGNSA, per germline. The CDR3 is CASSLALGSEHEQYF. CDR3 nucleotide sequence: TGTGCCAGCAGCTTAGCGTTAGGGTCGGAACACGAGCAGTACTTC.

This clonotype came up a few times. The rearrangement joins TRBV24-1 to TRBJ2-7, with D uncertain. Germline V gene sequence: CDR1 KGHDR, CDR2 SFDVKD. This CDR3 spans 11 amino acids. The V end was cut by 3 bases, the J end by 7 bases, with 6 bases between. The CDR3 DNA reads TGTGCCACCAGTGATATGCGGGAGCAGTACTTC. Translation: CATSDMREQYF.

There are many counts of this clonotype. The CDR3 sequence is CSVSRDYTSYNEQFF. The CDR3 DNA reads TGCAGCGTCTCCAGGGACTACACCTCCTACAATGAGCAGTTCTTC. This rearrangement joins TRBV29-1 to TRBJ2-1; 7 bases agree with TRBD2. There are 15 residues in the CDR3. Germline V lookup: CDR1 SQVTM, CDR2 ANQGSEA. After removal of 6 bases from V and 0 bases from J, the junction contained 8 bases not matched to a gene.

Only a few counts were recorded for this clonotype. This chain joins TRBV4-2 and TRBJ1-1; D remains ambiguous. Germline V lookup: CDR1 LGHNA, CDR2 YNFKEQ. There are 14 residues in the CDR3. Trimming took 0 bases from V and 6 from J, leaving 11 bases between them. CDR3 DNA: TGTGCCAGCAGCCAAGATAGATCCGGACCTGAAGCTTTCTTT. Translated, it gives CASSQDRSGPEAFF.

The sample holds a few counts of this clonotype. J is TRBJ2-5 and V is TRBV4-2; 9 bases map to TRBD2. The V gene's germline CDR1 is LGHNA and CDR2 YNFKEQ. This CDR3 spans 17 amino acids. With V trimmed by 3 bases and J by 5 bases, 13 bases remained unmatched. In nucleotides, the CDR3 is TGTGCCAGCAGCCAGGAGCACCAGTTAGCGGGAGCGGAGACCCAGTACTTC. Protein sequence: CASSQEHQLAGAETQYF.

Concerning this clonotype: A read error may produce the germline difference seen at one junction end. The CDR3 is CATSDTYREAYNEQFF. In DNA, the CDR3 is TGTGCCACCAGTGACACTTACAGGGAGGCTTACAATGAGCAGTTCTTC. This rearrangement joins TRBV6-4 to TRBJ2-1; D could derive from TRBD1 or TRBD2 (6 bases each). The length of the CDR3 is 16 residues. Germline CDR1 reads MRHNA; CDR2 reads SNTAGT.